This T cell receptor (beta chain) was retrieved from a study of long-term antiretroviral therapy in people with HIV. Researchers report immunoSEQ v3.0 was run at survey level. Assay: immunoSEQ multiplex PCR; the TCRdb copy retains only in-frame clones and omits some. In the table there are tens of thousands of clones, roughly 87% of which are singletons. This clone has a handful of counts. The CDR3 spans 14 residues. With 5 bases removed from V and 6 bases from J, the gap between germline ends came to 13 bases. Germline CDR1 reads LNHDA; CDR2 reads SQIVND (reference sequence). This specimen consisted of unsorted PBMCs, obtained 0.6 years after starting antiretroviral therapy. The chain uses TRBV19 and TRBJ2-2, with D possibly being TRBD1 (6 bases). The TCR comes from a man aged 18 to 30 with HIV. CDR3 in DNA: TGTGCCAGTAGTGTCTCAGGGGTAGCCGGGGAGCTGTTTTTT. Its translation is CASSVSGVAGELFF. Full variable domain (missing parts from reference TRBV19 and TRBJ2-2): DGGITQSPKYLFRKEGQNVTLSCEQNLNHDAMYWYRQDPGQGLRLIYYSQIVNDFQKGDIAEGYSVSREKKESFPLTVTSAQKNPTAFYLCASSVSGVAGELFFGEGSRLTVL.